Reported below is one TCR beta chain. Per germline, CDR1 DFQATT and CDR2 SNEGSKA (reference sequence). CDR3 length: 14 residues. J lost 7 bases, V lost 3 bases, and 8 bases had no gene match. This record comes from a study of CD8 T cells in Susac syndrome. The RNA, roughly 0.45 to 1 ug, was put through reverse transcription using random hexamers. TCRdb fed the immunoSEQ multiplex PCR reads into MiXCR, producing one record per CDR3 protein. The repertoire holds 170,000 or so distinct CDR3 sequences, with approximately 96% as singletons. The sample consisted of CD8+ T cells from PBMCs. The TCR was taken from a human donor with multiple sclerosis. The chain links TRBV20-1 to TRBJ2-1, with TRBD1 matching 8 bases. The CDR3 DNA reads TGCAGTGCTAGGGACAGGGAATCAGCTAATGAGCAGTTCTTC. Encoded protein: CSARDRESANEQFF.